The 32 T cell receptor beta chains below all came from one sample that was sequenced in a study of blood T cell repertoires in COVID-19. Profiling relied on immunoSEQ multiplex PCR, and the TCRdb table lists in-frame clones only, not all of them. Found here are more than 55,000 clones, 86% of them singletons; the top ten hold roughly 1.4%. Sequenced sample: peripheral blood. The receptors here all came from a woman over 75 with acute or convalescent COVID-19.

V gene TRBV6-4 combines with J gene TRBJ2-1; weak D call: TRBD2 (6 bases). CDR1 is MRHNA and CDR2 is SNTAGT in the germline V gene. V was clipped by 4 bases and J by 10 bases, with 11 bases between them. This CDR3 is 12 amino acids long. The CDR3 nucleotides are TGTGCCAGCAGTGTCAAGGGAGGAGAGCAGTTCTTC. Protein sequence: CASSVKGGEQFF.

This clone was counted a single time. This chain uses TRBV6-1 with TRBJ1-1; 10 nucleotides agree with TRBD1. V gave up 1 base and J gave up 3 bases; unmatched junction bases: 11. The V gene's germline CDR1 is MNHNS and CDR2 SASEGT. This CDR3 comprises 18 residues. CDR3 amino acids: CASSEEPGQGDKDTEAFF. The DNA for the CDR3 is TGTGCCAGCAGTGAAGAACCCGGACAGGGGGATAAGGACACTGAAGCTTTCTTT.

The CDR3 is CASSFETGSGQPQHF. CDR3 in DNA: TGCGCCAGCAGCTTCGAAACTGGATCGGGGCAGCCCCAGCATTTT. V gene TRBV5-1 combines with J gene TRBJ1-5, with no clear D. The CDR3 has 15 residues. The V and J ends lost 2 bases and 7 bases respectively, with 16 bases between them. Germline V lookup: CDR1 SGHRS, CDR2 YFSETQ.

As DNA, the CDR3 is TGCGCCAGCAGTGATTTTGGACTAGCGACTAGCACAGATACGCAGTATTTT. This translates into CASSDFGLATSTDTQYF. V gene TRBV10-1 combines with J gene TRBJ2-3; TRBD2 agrees at 9 bases. V lost 3 bases, J lost 0 bases, and 7 bases stayed unmatched. Per germline, CDR1 WNHNN and CDR2 SYGVQD (reference sequence). This CDR3 contains 17 residues.

The chain uses TRBV9 and TRBJ2-5; 8 nucleotides agree with TRBD1. Germline V gives CDR1 SGDLS, CDR2 YYNGEE. There are 13 residues in the CDR3. V was clipped by 4 bases and J by 4 bases; unmatched bases: 3. The CDR3 is CASSQTGAETQYF. CDR3 sequence (DNA): TGTGCCAGCAGCCAGACAGGGGCAGAGACCCAGTACTTC.

The V call is TRBV19, the J call TRBJ1-1; the match to TRBD1 covers 8 bases. Trimming cost V 1 base and J 5 bases; bases outside gene matches: 3. CDR3 length equals 14 residues. Looked up from germline, CDR1 is LNHDA and CDR2 is SQIVND (reference sequence). CDR3 in amino acids: CASSIGTGRTEAFF. The CDR3 DNA sequence: TGTGCCAGTAGTATAGGGACAGGGCGAACTGAAGCTTTCTTT.

The rearrangement uses TRBV6-6 and TRBJ2-4, with D perhaps matching TRBD2 (6 bases). CDR1 is MNHNY, CDR2 SVGAGI, per germline (reference sequence). V was pared by 0 bases and J by 6 bases, with 9 bases between. The CDR3 runs 14 residues. CDR3 DNA: TGTGCCAGCAGTTACTCGGAGGGGAGAAACATTCAGTACTTC. It is translated as CASSYSEGRNIQYF.

This clone has just a few counts. The chain recombines TRBV18 with TRBJ2-7, with D unclear. V was pared by 3 bases and J by 3 bases, with 9 bases between. This CDR3 is 13 amino acids long. The germline V gene encodes CDR1 KGHSH and CDR2 LQKENI. The CDR3 sequence: CASSPGQDYEQYF. CDR3 bases: TGTGCCAGCTCACCCGGCCAGGACTACGAGCAGTACTTC.

V and J are TRBV5-1 and TRBJ1-3, with D maybe TRBD1 (5 bases). Germline V CDR1 and CDR2: SGHRS, YFSETQ. The V gene lost 0 bases and the J gene lost 0 bases, with 10 bases spanning the gap. The CDR3 extends over 16 amino acids. The DNA for the CDR3 is TGCGCCAGCAGCTTGGATGGGACTCACTCTGGAAACACCATATATTTT. Residues: CASSLDGTHSGNTIYF.

V gene TRBV18 combines with J gene TRBJ2-1; TRBD1 matches 7 bases. This CDR3 has 16 residues. J lost 7 bases, V lost 3 bases, and 12 bases had no gene match. Germline V CDR1 and CDR2: KGHSH, LQKENI. The CDR3 spells CASSPALDRAGNEQFF. CDR3 sequence (DNA): TGTGCCAGCTCACCGGCTTTAGACAGGGCCGGTAATGAGCAGTTCTTC.

The rearrangement uses TRBV9 and TRBJ2-7; no firm D call. The CDR3 covers 15 residues. Germline V gene data show CDR1 as SGDLS and CDR2 as YYNGEE. V lost 0 bases and J 0 bases, leaving 10 bases between the germline ends. The CDR3 here is CASSVAGGSSYEQYF. CDR3 sequence (DNA): TGTGCCAGCAGCGTAGCTGGCGGTAGCTCCTACGAGCAGTACTTC.

This clone was detected only once. The CDR3: CAWSLSSYNEQFF. Written as DNA, the CDR3 is TGTGCCTGGAGTCTCTCCTCCTACAATGAGCAGTTCTTC. The chain couples TRBV30 to TRBJ2-1; D is unresolved. Germline CDR1 reads GTSNPN; CDR2 reads SVGIG (reference sequence). The length of the CDR3 is 13 residues. V dropped 2 bases and J dropped 0 bases, with 5 bases sitting between them.

V gene TRBV4-1 combines with J gene TRBJ1-5; 10 positions match TRBD1. V was clipped by 2 bases and J by 4 bases; unmatched bases: 2. In germline, CDR1 is MGHRA, CDR2 YSYEKL. There are 15 residues in the CDR3. The CDR3 nucleotides read TGCGCCAGCAGCCAAAGGACAGGGGGGAATCAGCCCCAGCATTTT. It specifies CASSQRTGGNQPQHF.

The table lists this clone with a few counts. The chain employs TRBV30 and TRBJ1-5, with TRBD1 as a possible D gene (6 bases). Germline values: CDR1 GTSNPN, CDR2 SVGIG (reference sequence). Trimming shortened V by 5 bases and J by 4 bases, and 15 bases separated the two germline ends. The CDR3 totals 14 residues. The CDR3 DNA reads as TGTGCCTGGGGGACAACAGATTTTAATCAGCCCCAGCATTTT. Residues: CAWGTTDFNQPQHF.

The chain carries TRBV21-1 and TRBJ2-5; the table's D call, TRBD2, has no DNA check behind it. TRBV21-1 is noted as a pseudogene. The CDR3 consists of 19 residues. The CDR3 loop reads CASSSTGTSGQRGGETQYF. The CDR3 DNA sequence: TGTGCCAGCAGCTCCACGGGGACTAGCGGACAGCGAGGGGGAGAGACCCAGTACTTC.

This chain joins TRBV10-2 and TRBJ2-3; TRBD2 matches at 7 bases. This CDR3 region has 12 residues. V lost 9 bases to trimming and J lost 6 bases; unmatched junction nucleotides: 6. CDR1 is WSHSY, CDR2 SAAADI, per germline. For the CDR3, the DNA is TGCGCCAGTGGAGCGGGATCCGATACGCAGTATTTT. As protein: CASGAGSDTQYF.

The chain combines TRBV28 with TRBJ2-2; 9 bases match TRBD1. The V gene end was trimmed by 5 bases and the J gene end by 3 bases; junction bases not matched to a gene: 10. The V gene's germline CDR1 is MDHEN and CDR2 SYDVKM. The CDR3 has 17 amino acids. The CDR3 sequence is CASSHAVGQGDTGELFF. The DNA of the CDR3 is TGTGCCAGCAGTCACGCCGTGGGACAGGGAGACACCGGGGAGCTGTTTTTT.

V and J are TRBV28 and TRBJ2-6; TRBD1 matches at 8 bases. V trimming: 5 bases; J trimming: 2 bases; junction bases outside the gene matches: 5. The CDR3 sequence is 16 residues long. The germline V gene encodes CDR1 MDHEN and CDR2 SYDVKM. The CDR3 reads CASSQAGGPGANVLTF. DNA for the CDR3: TGTGCCAGCAGTCAAGCAGGGGGCCCTGGGGCCAACGTCCTGACTTTC. Filled out from reference TRBV28 and TRBJ2-6, the complete variable domain reads DVKVTQSSRYLVKRTGEKVFLECVQDMDHENMFWYRQDPGLGLRLIYFSYDVKMKEKGDIPEGYSVSREKKERFSLILESASTNQTSMYLCASSQAGGPGANVLTFGAGSRLTVL.

V is TRBV11-2 and J is TRBJ2-3; 11 bases are shared with TRBD2. This CDR3 region has 16 residues. J lost 1 base, V lost 4 bases, and 4 bases had no gene match. Germline CDR1 and CDR2: SGHAT and FQNNGV. The CDR3 DNA sequence: TGTGCCAGCAGCTCCCTAGCGGGGGGCCGCACAGATACGCAGTATTTT. Translated: CASSSLAGGRTDTQYF.

J is TRBJ2-7 and V is TRBV6-1, with D unresolved. Trimming left V 3 bases short and J 0 bases short, with 15 bases between. This CDR3 is built from 16 residues. Per germline, CDR1 MNHNS and CDR2 SASEGT. The chain's CDR3 is CASSEPPSLLSYEQYF. The CDR3 DNA reads TGTGCCAGCAGTGAGCCCCCCTCCCTACTCTCCTACGAGCAGTACTTC.

This sequence joins TRBV4-1 and TRBJ1-4; the D gene is possibly TRBD1 (6 bases). Germline-derived CDR1 and CDR2 are MGHRA and YSYEKL. The CDR3 length is 16 residues. V was pared by 1 base and J by 7 bases, with 16 bases between. CDR3 loop: CASSQGGRPGVEKLFF. The CDR3 bases are TGCGCCAGCAGCCAAGGGGGCCGACCAGGGGTTGAAAAACTGTTTTTT.

J is TRBJ2-1 and V is TRBV11-2; 14 nucleotides match TRBD2. The germline V gene has CDR1 SGHAT and CDR2 FQNNGV. CDR3 length: 15 residues. V lost 4 bases and J lost 10; bases outside the gene matches: 6. In DNA form, the CDR3 reads TGTGCCAGCAGCTCGGGACTAGCGGGGGTTCGCGAGCAGTTCTTC. It codes for CASSSGLAGVREQFF. Full variable domain (outside the CDR3, taken from reference TRBV11-2 and TRBJ2-1): EAGVAQSPRYKIIEKRQSVAFWCNPISGHATLYWYQQILGQGPKLLIQFQNNGVVDDSQLPKDRFSAERLKGVDSTLKIQPAKLEDSAVYLCASSSGLAGVREQFFGPGTRLTVL.

The gene calls are TRBV3-1 (or the pseudogene TRBV3-2) and TRBJ2-7, with 8 bases fitting TRBD2. The CDR3 has 17 residues. V lost 1 base and J lost 3; bases outside the gene matches: 11. The germline V gene has CDR1 LGHDT and CDR2 YNNKEL (reference sequence). The CDR3 DNA reads as TGTGCCAGCAGCCAAGGTCTAGCGGGCGGGGGGTACTACGAGCAGTACTTC. Translation: CASSQGLAGGGYYEQYF.

This clone was observed a handful of times. The rearrangement links TRBV7-9 to TRBJ2-5; 16 bases match TRBD2. Germline V gene sequence: CDR1 SEHNR, CDR2 FQNEAQ (reference sequence). CDR3 size: 19 residues. The V gene end was trimmed by 4 bases and the J gene end by 5 bases; junction bases not matched to a gene: 13. CDR3 nucleotide sequence: TGTGCCAGCAGCTCCGAACCTGGGACTAGCGGGAGGGCCTCGGAGACCCAGTACTTC. This encodes CASSSEPGTSGRASETQYF.

The rearrangement joins TRBV5-3 to TRBJ2-4; a possible D gene is TRBD1 (6 bases). TRBV5-3 is an ORF, with its function uncertain. The CDR3 runs to 15 residues. Deletions cut 0 bases from V and 1 base from J, with 8 bases between. The chain's CDR3 is CARSLVGAAKNIQYF. CDR3 DNA sequence: TGTGCCAGAAGCTTGGTGGGGGCTGCCAAAAACATTCAGTACTTC.

As DNA, the CDR3 is TGTGCCTGGACCGCCTCGGCAGGGCAAATCAATTCACCCCTCCACTTT. The encoded protein is CAWTASAGQINSPLHF. This chain links TRBV30 with TRBJ1-6, with D tentatively TRBD1 (5 bases). Looked up from germline, CDR1 is GTSNPN and CDR2 is SVGIG (reference sequence). V lost 4 bases, J lost 7 bases, and 20 bases lay in between. The CDR3 is made up of 16 amino acids.

The rearrangement links TRBV6-6 to TRBJ2-1; a weak D match, TRBD1 (7 bases). The CDR3 is 15 amino acids. CDR1 and CDR2 (germline): MNHNY, SVGAGI (reference sequence). Trimming left V 0 bases short and J 7 bases short, with 13 bases between. The DNA for the CDR3 is TGTGCCAGCAGTTACTCACAACAGGGGACTAATGAGCAGTTCTTC. It encodes CASSYSQQGTNEQFF.

This sequence joins TRBV18 and TRBJ2-5, with 7 bases aligning to TRBD1. The V segment lost 6 bases and the J segment 3 bases; nucleotides outside the gene matches: 10. Germline V gives CDR1 KGHSH, CDR2 LQKENI. This CDR3 region has 15 residues. The CDR3: CASSPLQGFEETQYF. CDR3 nucleotides: TGTGCCAGCTCCCCGTTACAGGGGTTCGAAGAGACCCAGTACTTC. The full variable domain, completed using reference TRBV18 and TRBJ2-5, is NAGVMQNPRHLVRRRGQEARLRCSPMKGHSHVYWYRQLPEEGLKFMVYLQKENIIDESGMPKERFSAEFPKEGPSILRIQQVVRGDSAAYFCASSPLQGFEETQYFGPGTRLLVL.

The chain joins TRBV19 to TRBJ2-7; TRBD1 is a possible D gene (6 bases). V shed 6 bases and J shed 5 bases, with 17 bases lying between them. Germline CDR1 reads LNHDA; CDR2 reads SQIVND (reference sequence). This CDR3 has 14 amino acids. Written as DNA, the CDR3 is TGTGCCAGTAGCGAGGACAGCGTTTTGGACGAGCAGTACTTC. Amino acids: CASSEDSVLDEQYF. The full variable domain, rest sourced from reference TRBV19 and TRBJ2-7, is DGGITQSPKYLFRKEGQNVTLSCEQNLNHDAMYWYRQDPGQGLRLIYYSQIVNDFQKGDIAEGYSVSREKKESFPLTVTSAQKNPTAFYLCASSEDSVLDEQYFGPGTRLTVT.

The chain uses TRBV29-1 and TRBJ1-1; weak D call: TRBD1 (6 bases). The ends were cut back, 0 bases at V and 1 base at J, with 12 bases in the middle. Looked up from germline, CDR1 is SQVTM and CDR2 is ANQGSEA. This CDR3 contains 15 residues. The CDR3: CSVEEAWTANTEAFF. Here the CDR3 DNA reads TGCAGCGTTGAAGAGGCGTGGACAGCGAACACTGAAGCTTTCTTT.

The chain has TRBV5-4 and TRBJ1-4; D call uncertain. The CDR3 consists of 14 residues. The germline V gene has CDR1 SGHNT and CDR2 YYREEE (reference sequence). V was shortened by 4 bases and J by 4 bases, with 11 bases between the two germline ends. CDR3 protein: CASSPAGLNEKLFF. CDR3 bases: TGTGCCAGCAGCCCGGCGGGTCTTAATGAAAAACTGTTTTTT.

The chain combines TRBV29-1 with TRBJ1-3; D is uncertain. V lost 4 bases to trimming and J lost 0 bases, with 13 bases between them. The CDR3 loop spans 15 amino acids. CDR1 SQVTM and CDR2 ANQGSEA come from the germline V gene. The CDR3, as DNA: TGCAGCGTTGTGGTCCACCCGAGCTCTGGAAACACCATATATTTT. Protein sequence: CSVVVHPSSGNTIYF.